The source of this T cell receptor (beta chain) is a study of blood T cell repertoires in COVID-19. Looking at the study overall: Italy, Spain and the United States were the sources of the convalescent and acute COVID-19 samples. In each case, the material was cDNA or gDNA derived from T cells, B-cell-depleted T cells, or PBMCs.

Germline V CDR1 and CDR2: SEHNR, FQNEAQ (reference sequence). CDR3 length: 19 amino acids. Trimming cost V 5 bases and J 4 bases; bases outside gene matches: 17. Only one count was recorded for this clone. In the authors' methods: Counts of nucleated cells, estimated from reference gene primer amplification, were obtained. Profiled with immunoSEQ multiplex PCR; TCRdb holds only in-frame clones, not every one. That table is the source of V, J and clone size, and D and trimming were worked out from the DNA. There are nearly 350,000 clones in the sample; under 95% occur only once, and approximately 3.5% lies in the top ten.

The chain is built from TRBV7-9 and TRBJ2-1; 10 bases align to TRBD2. The sequence was obtained from a woman aged 18-35 years who had recovered from COVID-19. The sequenced material came from peripheral blood. CDR3 residues: CASSRPGTSATPVYNEQFF. CDR3 sequence (DNA): TGTGCCAGCAGCCGCCCCGGGACTAGCGCGACCCCTGTTTACAATGAGCAGTTCTTC. Drawing the rest from reference TRBV7-9 and TRBJ2-1, the complete variable domain is DTGVSQNPRHKITKRGQNVTFRCDPISEHNRLYWYRQTLGQGPEFLTYFQNEAQLEKSRLLSDRFSAERPKGSFSTLEIQRTEQGDSAMYLCASSRPGTSATPVYNEQFFGPGTRLTVL.